These T cell receptor beta chains were read from a single sample in a study of cytomegalovirus exposure and HLA in healthy donors. Some clones are missing from TCRdb's copy, which holds only in-frame ones; the method was immunoSEQ multiplex PCR. The data show 79,000 or so clones, with 60% to 80% seen just once and about 22% held by the top ten. Sequenced: PBMCs. Every receptor here comes from a middle-aged woman in good health and CMV-seropositive. Each CDR3 is given with its conserved first and last residue. Each record gives: J gene, CDR3 length, clone size, D gene, V gene, CDR3 protein, CDR3 DNA. The D gene is left open where the match is weak. Only some rows state a clone size, as once, few, many or a class for expanded clones.

TRBJ2-2 | 16 | - | TRBD1 | TRBV2 | CASSGRTGMNTGELFF | TGTGCCAGCAGTGGAAGGACAGGGATGAACACCGGGGAGCTGTTTTTT
TRBJ2-2 | 14 | - | - | TRBV9 | CASSVDRVAGELFF | TGTGCCAGCAGCGTAGACAGAGTAGCCGGGGAGCTGTTTTTT
TRBJ2-3 | 15 | few | TRBD2 | TRBV2 | CASVPSGGDLDTQYF | TGTGCCAGCGTTCCTAGCGGGGGGGACTTGGATACGCAGTATTTT
TRBJ2-1 | 15 | - | TRBD2 | TRBV5-1 | CASSSGLAGADEQFF | TGCGCCAGCAGCTCAGGACTAGCGGGGGCGGATGAGCAGTTCTTC
TRBJ2-1 | 16 | - | - | TRBV5-4 | CASSYSSGTRGHEQFF | TGTGCCAGCAGCTACTCTTCCGGGACTAGGGGGCATGAGCAGTTCTTC
TRBJ2-3 | 12 | - | - | TRBV7-2 | CASSRFGDTQYF | TGTGCCAGCAGCCGCTTCGGGGATACGCAGTATTTT
TRBJ2-1 | 14 | - | - | TRBV19 | CASSISGGEGEQFF | TGTGCCAGTAGTATTTCGGGGGGCGAGGGCGAGCAGTTCTTC
TRBJ2-3 | 15 | - | TRBD1 | TRBV30 | CAWSVGQGGTDTQYF | TGTGCCTGGAGTGTAGGACAGGGAGGCACAGATACGCAGTATTTT
TRBJ1-1 | 14 | - | TRBD1 | TRBV6-1 | CASKLDRAVTEAFF | TGTGCCAGCAAACTAGACAGGGCTGTCACTGAAGCTTTCTTT
TRBJ2-1 | 15 | - | - | TRBV7-3 | CASSQRGLPINEQFF | TGTGCCAGCAGCCAAAGGGGTCTGCCTATAAATGAGCAGTTCTTC
TRBJ1-1 | 17 | - | TRBD1 | TRBV30 | CAWSVGTGGLEDTEAFF | TGTGCCTGGAGTGTCGGGACAGGGGGCCTCGAGGACACTGAAGCTTTCTTT
TRBJ2-7 | 14 | - | - | TRBV7-6 | CASSPGTLSYEQYF | TGTGCCAGCAGCCCCGGGACACTCTCCTACGAGCAGTACTTC
TRBJ2-1 | 17 | - | TRBD2 | TRBV11-1 | CASSDPWTSGSGNEQFF | TGTGCCAGCAGCGATCCTTGGACTAGCGGGAGTGGCAATGAGCAGTTCTTC
TRBJ1-2 | 15 | - | TRBD1 | TRBV27 | CASSSPQGGNYGYTF | TGTGCCAGCAGTTCCCCCCAGGGGGGCAACTATGGCTACACCTTC
TRBJ2-7 | 13 | - | TRBD1 | TRBV25-1 | CASSDWDSNEQYF | TGTGCCAGCAGTGATTGGGACAGCAACGAGCAGTACTTC
TRBJ1-5 | 15 | - | - | TRBV2 | CASSEEIYSNQPQHF | TGTGCCAGCAGTGAGGAGATCTATAGCAATCAGCCCCAGCATTTT
TRBJ2-2 | 18 | - | TRBD2 | TRBV30 | CAWTSGFIGTSPTGELFF | TGTGCCTGGACCAGTGGTTTTATTGGGACTAGTCCCACCGGGGAGCTGTTTTTT
TRBJ2-1 | 14 | - | - | TRBV27 | CASRHEDSYNEQFF | TGTGCCAGCAGACACGAAGACTCCTACAATGAGCAGTTCTTC
TRBJ2-3 | 15 | - | TRBD2 | TRBV30 | CAWSSLAGGPGTQYF | TGTGCCTGGAGTTCACTAGCGGGAGGGCCGGGTACGCAGTATTTT
TRBJ1-2 | 18 | few | - | TRBV27 | CASSFFPIREENNYGYTF | TGTGCCAGCAGTTTCTTCCCCATCAGGGAAGAGAACAACTATGGCTACACCTTC
TRBJ2-7 | 15 | - | TRBD2 | TRBV19 | CASRDASGSWREQYF | TGTGCCAGTAGGGACGCGAGCGGGAGTTGGAGGGAGCAGTACTTC
TRBJ2-2 | 16 | - | TRBD2 | TRBV7-8 | CASSLEGLAGTGELFF | TGTGCCAGCAGCTTAGAAGGCCTAGCGGGGACCGGGGAGCTGTTTTTT
TRBJ2-5 | 13 | - | TRBD1 | TRBV19 | CATQGTAQETQYF | TGTGCCACCCAAGGGACAGCTCAAGAGACCCAGTACTTC
TRBJ2-3 | 15 | - | TRBD2 | TRBV27 | CASSSPGRWTDTQYF | TGTGCCAGCAGTTCACCCGGGAGGTGGACAGATACGCAGTATTTT
TRBJ1-1 | 15 | - | - | TRBV5-1 | CASSLDLLGDTEAFF | TGCGCCAGCAGCTTGGATCTACTGGGAGACACTGAAGCTTTCTTT
TRBJ1-3 | 17 | - | - | TRBV4-1 | CASRQGGQGVSGNTIYF | TGCGCCAGCAGACAAGGGGGTCAGGGCGTCTCTGGAAACACCATATATTTT
TRBJ1-1 | 14 | - | TRBD1 | TRBV18 | CASSPLKDRADAFF | TGTGCCAGCTCACCTCTAAAGGACAGGGCTGACGCTTTCTTT
TRBJ2-7 | 15 | - | TRBD1 | TRBV6-5 | CASSYGWTGTYEQYF | TGTGCCAGCAGTTACGGCTGGACAGGGACCTACGAGCAGTACTTC
TRBJ2-3 | 18 | once | TRBD2 | TRBV5-4 | CASSWIGLAGLGTDTQYF | TGTGCCAGCAGCTGGATAGGACTAGCGGGGCTAGGCACAGATACGCAGTATTTT
TRBJ2-1 | 15 | - | TRBD2 | TRBV6-6 | CASSHGLAGYDEQFF | TGTGCCAGCAGTCACGGACTAGCGGGGTATGATGAGCAGTTCTTC
TRBJ2-5 | 15 | once | TRBD1 | TRBV6-1 | CASSPGQGRTETQYF | TGTGCCAGCAGCCCCGGACAGGGGAGGACAGAGACCCAGTACTTC
TRBJ1-2 | 18 | - | - | TRBV5-1 | CASSFAQLGQHRQEGYTF | TGCGCCAGCAGCTTCGCCCAACTAGGCCAGCATAGACAAGAAGGCTACACCTTC
TRBJ2-7 | 12 | - | - | TRBV30 | CAWSQGDYEQYF | TGTGCCTGGAGCCAAGGGGACTACGAGCAGTACTTC